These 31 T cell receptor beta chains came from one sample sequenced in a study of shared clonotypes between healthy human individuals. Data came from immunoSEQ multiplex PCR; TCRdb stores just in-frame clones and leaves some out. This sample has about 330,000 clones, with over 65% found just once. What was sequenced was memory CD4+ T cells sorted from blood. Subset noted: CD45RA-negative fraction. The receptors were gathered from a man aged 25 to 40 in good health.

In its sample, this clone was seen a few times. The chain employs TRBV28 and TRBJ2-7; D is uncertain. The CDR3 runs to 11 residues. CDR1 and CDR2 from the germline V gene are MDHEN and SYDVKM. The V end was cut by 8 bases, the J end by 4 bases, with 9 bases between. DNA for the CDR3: TGTGCCAGCGGCCTCAAATACGAGCAGTACTTC. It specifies CASGLKYEQYF.

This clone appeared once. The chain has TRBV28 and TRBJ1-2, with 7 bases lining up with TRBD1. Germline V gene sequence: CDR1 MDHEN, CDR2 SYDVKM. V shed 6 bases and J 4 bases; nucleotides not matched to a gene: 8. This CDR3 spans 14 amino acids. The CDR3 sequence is CASSNRGLGYGYTF. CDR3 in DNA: TGTGCCAGCAGCAATAGGGGGCTGGGCTATGGCTACACCTTC.

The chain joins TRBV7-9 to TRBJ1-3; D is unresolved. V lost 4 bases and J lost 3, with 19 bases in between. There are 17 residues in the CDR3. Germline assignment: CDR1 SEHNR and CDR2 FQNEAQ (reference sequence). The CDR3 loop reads CASSSGNRGRHGNTIYF. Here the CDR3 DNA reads TGTGCCAGCAGCTCCGGGAACAGAGGACGCCATGGAAACACCATATATTTT.

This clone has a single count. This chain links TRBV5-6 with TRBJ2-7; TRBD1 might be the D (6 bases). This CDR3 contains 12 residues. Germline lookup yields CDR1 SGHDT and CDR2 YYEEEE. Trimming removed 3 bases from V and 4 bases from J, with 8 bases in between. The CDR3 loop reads CASSWTEYEQYF. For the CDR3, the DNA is TGTGCCAGCAGCTGGACAGAATACGAGCAGTACTTC.

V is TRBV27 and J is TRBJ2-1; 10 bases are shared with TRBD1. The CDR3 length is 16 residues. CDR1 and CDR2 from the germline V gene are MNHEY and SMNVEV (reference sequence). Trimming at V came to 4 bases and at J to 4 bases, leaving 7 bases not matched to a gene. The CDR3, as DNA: TGTGCCAGCAGTTCGCCCGGGACAGGGGTTTACAATGAGCAGTTCTTC. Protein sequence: CASSSPGTGVYNEQFF.

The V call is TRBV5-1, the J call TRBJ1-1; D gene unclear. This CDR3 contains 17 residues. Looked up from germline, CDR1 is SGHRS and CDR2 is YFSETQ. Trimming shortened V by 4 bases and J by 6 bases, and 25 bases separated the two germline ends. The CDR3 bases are TGCGCCAGCAGCCTCCGAGGAGTGGGCGCCCAGCCGTCTGAAGCTTTCTTT. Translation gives CASSLRGVGAQPSEAFF.

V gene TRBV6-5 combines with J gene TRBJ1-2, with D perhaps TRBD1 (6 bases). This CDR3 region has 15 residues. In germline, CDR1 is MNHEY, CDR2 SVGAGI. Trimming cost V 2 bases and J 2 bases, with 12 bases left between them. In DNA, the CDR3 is TGTGCCAGCAGTTACACCCGGGACAACAACTATGGCTACACCTTC. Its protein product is CASSYTRDNNYGYTF.

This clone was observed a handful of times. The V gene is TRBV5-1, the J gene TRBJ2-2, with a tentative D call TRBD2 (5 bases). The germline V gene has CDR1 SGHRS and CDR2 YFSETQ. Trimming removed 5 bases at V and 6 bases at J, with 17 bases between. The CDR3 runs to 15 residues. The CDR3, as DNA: TGCGCCAGCAGTTGGGAGCTCCTCTCGGCCGGGGAGCTGTTTTTT. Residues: CASSWELLSAGELFF. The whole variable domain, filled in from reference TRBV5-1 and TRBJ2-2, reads KAGVTQTPRYLIKTRGQQVTLSCSPISGHRSVSWYQQTPGQGLQFLFEYFSETQRNKGNFPGRFSGRQFSNSRSEMNVSTLELGDSALYLCASSWELLSAGELFFGEGSRLTVL.

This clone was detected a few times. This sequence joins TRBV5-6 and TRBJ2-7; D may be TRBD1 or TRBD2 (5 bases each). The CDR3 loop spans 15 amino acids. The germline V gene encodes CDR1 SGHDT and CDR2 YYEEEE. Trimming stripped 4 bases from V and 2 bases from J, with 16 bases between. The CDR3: CASSRDRRATYEQYF. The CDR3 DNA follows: TGTGCCAGCAGCCGGGACCGAAGGGCGACCTACGAGCAGTACTTC.

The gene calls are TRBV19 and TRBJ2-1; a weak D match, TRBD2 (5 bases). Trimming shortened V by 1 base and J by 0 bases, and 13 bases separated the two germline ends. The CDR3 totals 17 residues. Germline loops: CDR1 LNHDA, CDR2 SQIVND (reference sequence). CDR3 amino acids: CASSIGRLLHSYNEQFF. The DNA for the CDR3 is TGTGCCAGTAGTATAGGGAGACTACTCCACTCCTACAATGAGCAGTTCTTC.

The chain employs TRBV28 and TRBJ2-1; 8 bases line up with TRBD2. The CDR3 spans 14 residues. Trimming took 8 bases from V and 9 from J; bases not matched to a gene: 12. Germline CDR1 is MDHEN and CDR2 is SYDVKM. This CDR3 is CASRISGSGTEQFF. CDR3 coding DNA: TGTGCCAGCCGAATCAGCGGGAGTGGTACTGAGCAGTTCTTC.

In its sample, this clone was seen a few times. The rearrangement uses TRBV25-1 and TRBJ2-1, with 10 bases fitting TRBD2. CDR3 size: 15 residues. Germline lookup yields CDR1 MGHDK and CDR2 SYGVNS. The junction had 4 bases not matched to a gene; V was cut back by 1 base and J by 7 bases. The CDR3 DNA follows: TGTGCCAGCAGTGAATCATCACTAGCGGGAAATGAGCAGTTCTTC. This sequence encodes CASSESSLAGNEQFF.

This CDR3 is CASSSALRGQETQYF. CDR3 nucleotides: TGTGCCAGCAGCTCGGCATTGAGGGGGCAAGAGACCCAGTACTTC. The V call is TRBV7-9, the J call TRBJ2-5; tentative D call: TRBD1 (6 bases). Trimming took off 4 bases at V and 2 bases at J, with 14 bases between the two ends. The CDR3 length is 15 residues. Germline V gene lookup returns CDR1 SEHNR and CDR2 FQNEAQ (reference sequence). Looking up the rest from reference TRBV7-9 and TRBJ2-5 gives the full variable domain: DTGVSQNPRHKITKRGQNVTFRCDPISEHNRLYWYRQTLGQGPEFLTYFQNEAQLEKSRLLSDRFSAERPKGSFSTLEIQRTEQGDSAMYLCASSSALRGQETQYFGPGTRLLVL.

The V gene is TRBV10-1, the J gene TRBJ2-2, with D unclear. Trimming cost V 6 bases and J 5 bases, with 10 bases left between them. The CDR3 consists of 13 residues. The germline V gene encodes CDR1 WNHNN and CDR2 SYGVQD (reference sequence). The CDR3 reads CASSPIGTGELFF. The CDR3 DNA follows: TGCGCCAGCAGCCCCATTGGGACCGGGGAGCTGTTTTTT.

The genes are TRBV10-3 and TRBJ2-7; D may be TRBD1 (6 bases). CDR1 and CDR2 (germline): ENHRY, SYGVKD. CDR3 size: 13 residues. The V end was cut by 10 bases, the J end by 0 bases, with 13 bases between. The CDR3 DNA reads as TGTGCCAGCTCAGGGGAGAGCTCCTACGAGCAGTACTTC. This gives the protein CASSGESSYEQYF.

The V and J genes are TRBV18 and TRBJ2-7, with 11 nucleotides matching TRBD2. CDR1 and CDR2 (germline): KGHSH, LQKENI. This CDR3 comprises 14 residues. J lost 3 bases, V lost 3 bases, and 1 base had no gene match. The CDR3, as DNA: TGTGCCAGCTCACCGGGACTAGCGGACTACGAGCAGTACTTC. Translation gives CASSPGLADYEQYF.

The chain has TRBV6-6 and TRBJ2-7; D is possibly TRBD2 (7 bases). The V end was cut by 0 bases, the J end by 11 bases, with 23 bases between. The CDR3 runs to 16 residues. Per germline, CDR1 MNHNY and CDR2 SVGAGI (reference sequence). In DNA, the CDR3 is TGTGCCAGCAGTTACTCGGGGAGGGACACGCACTCCACTGAGTACTTC. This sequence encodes CASSYSGRDTHSTEYF.

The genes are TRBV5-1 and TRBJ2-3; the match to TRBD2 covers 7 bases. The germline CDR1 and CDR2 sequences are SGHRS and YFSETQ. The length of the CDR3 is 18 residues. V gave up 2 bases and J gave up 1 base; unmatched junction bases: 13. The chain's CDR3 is CASSFGGSPAGGTDTQYF. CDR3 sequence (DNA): TGCGCCAGCAGCTTCGGCGGGAGCCCCGCCGGTGGCACAGATACGCAGTATTTT. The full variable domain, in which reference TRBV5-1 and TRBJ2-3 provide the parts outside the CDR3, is KAGVTQTPRYLIKTRGQQVTLSCSPISGHRSVSWYQQTPGQGLQFLFEYFSETQRNKGNFPGRFSGRQFSNSRSEMNVSTLELGDSALYLCASSFGGSPAGGTDTQYFGPGTRLTVL.

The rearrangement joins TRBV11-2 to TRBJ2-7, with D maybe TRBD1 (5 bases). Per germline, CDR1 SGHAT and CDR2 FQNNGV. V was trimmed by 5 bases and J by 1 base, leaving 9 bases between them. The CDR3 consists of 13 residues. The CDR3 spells CASSPRESYEQYF. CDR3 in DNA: TGTGCCAGCAGCCCCAGGGAATCCTACGAGCAGTACTTC. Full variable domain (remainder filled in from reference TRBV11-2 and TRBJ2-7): EAGVAQSPRYKIIEKRQSVAFWCNPISGHATLYWYQQILGQGPKLLIQFQNNGVVDDSQLPKDRFSAERLKGVDSTLKIQPAKLEDSAVYLCASSPRESYEQYFGPGTRLTVT.

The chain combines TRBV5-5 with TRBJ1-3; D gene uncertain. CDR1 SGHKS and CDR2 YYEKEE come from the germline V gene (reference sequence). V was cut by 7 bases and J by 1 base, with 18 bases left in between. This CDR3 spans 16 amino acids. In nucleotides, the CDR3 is TGTGCCAGCGCGAACACCCGTGCTAGGTCTGGAAACACCATATATTTT. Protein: CASANTRARSGNTIYF. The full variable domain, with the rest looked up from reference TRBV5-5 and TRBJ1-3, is DAGVTQSPTHLIKTRGQQVTLRCSPISGHKSVSWYQQVLGQGPQFIFQYYEKEERGRGNFPDRFSARQFPNYSSELNVNALLLGDSALYLCASANTRARSGNTIYFGEGSWLTVV.

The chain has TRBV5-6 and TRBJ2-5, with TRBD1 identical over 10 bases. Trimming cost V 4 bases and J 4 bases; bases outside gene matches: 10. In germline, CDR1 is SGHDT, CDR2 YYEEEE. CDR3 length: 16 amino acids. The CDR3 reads CASSRGSGQGRETQYF. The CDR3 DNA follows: TGTGCCAGCAGCCGGGGGTCGGGACAGGGGAGAGAGACCCAGTACTTC.

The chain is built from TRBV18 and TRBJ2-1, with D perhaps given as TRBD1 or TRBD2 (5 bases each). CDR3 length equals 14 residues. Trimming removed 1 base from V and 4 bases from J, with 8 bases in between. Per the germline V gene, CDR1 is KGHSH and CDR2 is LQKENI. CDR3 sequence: CASSPRDLYNEQFF. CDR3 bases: TGTGCCAGCTCACCACGGGACCTTTACAATGAGCAGTTCTTC.

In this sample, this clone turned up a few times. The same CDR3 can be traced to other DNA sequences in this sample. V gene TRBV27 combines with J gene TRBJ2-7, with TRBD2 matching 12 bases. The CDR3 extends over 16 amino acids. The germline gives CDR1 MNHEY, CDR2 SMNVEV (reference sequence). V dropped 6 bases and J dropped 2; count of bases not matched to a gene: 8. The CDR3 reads CASSLKGLAGPYEQYF. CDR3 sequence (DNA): TGTGCCAGCAGCCTAAAAGGACTAGCGGGACCCTACGAGCAGTACTTC.

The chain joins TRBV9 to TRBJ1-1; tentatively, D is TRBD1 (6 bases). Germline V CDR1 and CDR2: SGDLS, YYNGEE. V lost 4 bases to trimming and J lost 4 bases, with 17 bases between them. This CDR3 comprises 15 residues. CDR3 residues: CASSPQQGGSTEAFF. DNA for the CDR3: TGTGCCAGCAGCCCCCAACAGGGAGGGAGCACTGAAGCTTTCTTT.

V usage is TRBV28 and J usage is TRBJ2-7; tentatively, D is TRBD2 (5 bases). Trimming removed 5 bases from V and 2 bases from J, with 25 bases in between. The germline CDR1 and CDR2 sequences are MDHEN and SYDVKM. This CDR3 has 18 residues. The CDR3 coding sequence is TGTGCCAGCAGTCCCCAAAGGACTGTTGGGAATTGGGCCTACGAGCAGTACTTC. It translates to CASSPQRTVGNWAYEQYF.

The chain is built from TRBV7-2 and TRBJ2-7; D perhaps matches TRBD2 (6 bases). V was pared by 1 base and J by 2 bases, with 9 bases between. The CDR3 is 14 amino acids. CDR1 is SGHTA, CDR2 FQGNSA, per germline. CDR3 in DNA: TGTGCCAGCAGCTTAGAGGGACTCACCTACGAGCAGTACTTC. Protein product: CASSLEGLTYEQYF.

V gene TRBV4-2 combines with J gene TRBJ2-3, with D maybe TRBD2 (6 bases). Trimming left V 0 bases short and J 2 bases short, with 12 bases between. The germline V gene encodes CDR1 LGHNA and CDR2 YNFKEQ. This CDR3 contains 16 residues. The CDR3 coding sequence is TGTGCCAGCAGCCAAGAGGGGAGGCTTTCCACAGATACGCAGTATTTT. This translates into CASSQEGRLSTDTQYF.

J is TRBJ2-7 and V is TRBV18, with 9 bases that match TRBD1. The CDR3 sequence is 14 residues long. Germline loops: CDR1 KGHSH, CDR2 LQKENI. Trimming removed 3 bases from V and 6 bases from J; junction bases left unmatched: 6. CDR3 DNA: TGTGCCAGCTCACCTGGGACAGGGATGAGCGAGCAGTACTTC. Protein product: CASSPGTGMSEQYF.

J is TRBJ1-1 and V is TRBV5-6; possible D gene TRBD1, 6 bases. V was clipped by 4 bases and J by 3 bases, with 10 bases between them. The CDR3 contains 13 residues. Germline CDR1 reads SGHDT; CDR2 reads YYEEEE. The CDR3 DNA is TGTGCCAGCAGCACAGGGTTTGACACTGAAGCTTTCTTT. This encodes CASSTGFDTEAFF. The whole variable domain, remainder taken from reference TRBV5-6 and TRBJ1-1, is DAGVTQSPTHLIKTRGQQVTLRCSPKSGHDTVSWYQQALGQGPQFIFQYYEEEERQRGNFPDRFSGHQFPNYSSELNVNALLLGDSALYLCASSTGFDTEAFFGQGTRLTVV.

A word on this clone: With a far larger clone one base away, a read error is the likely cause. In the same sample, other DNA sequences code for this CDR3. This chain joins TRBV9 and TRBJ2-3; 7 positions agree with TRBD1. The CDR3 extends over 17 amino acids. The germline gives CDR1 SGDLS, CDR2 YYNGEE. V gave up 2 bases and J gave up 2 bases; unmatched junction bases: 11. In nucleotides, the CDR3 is TGTGCCAGCAGCGTGTTGAGGGACAGTCTTACCACAGATACGCAGTATTTT. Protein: CASSVLRDSLTTDTQYF.

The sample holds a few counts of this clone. The CDR3 bases are TGTGCCAGCAGTTTAGAGGTCACCTACTCCAACGGGGAGCTGTTTTTT. Amino acid sequence: CASSLEVTYSNGELFF. The chain combines TRBV28 with TRBJ2-2; unclear D gene. The CDR3 runs to 16 residues. Germline assignment: CDR1 MDHEN and CDR2 SYDVKM. Trimming removed 2 bases at V and 7 bases at J, with 17 bases between.